Included here is one T cell receptor (beta chain) sequence, with context. What it binds is unknown. The source of the sample is a study of T cell responses to AZD1222 COVID-19 vaccine. Trimming took off 5 bases at V and 1 base at J, with 18 bases between the two ends. The germline V gene has CDR1 SGHTA and CDR2 FQGNSA. This CDR3 has 16 residues. Only in-frame clones appear in the TCRdb table, and some are missing; sequencing was by immunoSEQ multiplex PCR. This sample has approximately 71,000 clones; roughly 90% occur once, and the top ten carry 7.8%. Regarding the study as a whole: The breadth and depth of Spike-specific TCRs increased once two AZD1222 doses had been given. Variant regions that are unmutated are reportedly the target of nearly half of spike-specific TCRs.

This TCR was sampled from an adult in good health. The chain uses TRBV7-2 and TRBJ2-7; D is possibly TRBD2 (7 bases). The input for sequencing was peripheral blood, taken on day 0 of AZD1222 vaccination. The CDR3: CASSPRGGVKSYEQYF. The CDR3 DNA reads as TGTGCCAGCAGCCCGAGGGGGGGAGTAAAGTCCTACGAGCAGTACTTC.